This is a list of T cell receptor beta chains from one sample in a study of shared clonotypes between healthy human individuals. Clones were sequenced by immunoSEQ multiplex PCR, and TCRdb holds only the in-frame ones, with some missing. The data contain under 1,100,000 clones, around 78% of them singletons. Sequencing used memory CD4+ T cells from PBMCs. The receptors originated from a man between 18 and 29 years old in good health. Some clones in this sample may be carry-over from other donors' samples. Each CDR3 is given with its conserved first and last residue. D genes are given only for firm matches. Size is stated for part of the rows, as once, few or many counts, or as a class when the clone is expanded.

j_call d_call cdr3_length clone_size v_call cdr3_nt cdr3_aa
TRBJ2-1 TRBD2 16 . TRBV5-1 TGCGCCAGCAGCTTGGCCGGGCTAGCGGGGTACAATGAGCAGTTCTTC CASSLAGLAGYNEQFF
TRBJ2-1 TRBD1 13 . TRBV30 TGTGCCTGGGGGGGACAGCCCTACAATGAGCAGTTCTTC CAWGGQPYNEQFF
TRBJ2-7 TRBD1 15 . TRBV28 TGTGCCAGCAGTTTTTTGGCGGACAGGGGGCACGAGCAGTACTTC CASSFLADRGHEQYF
TRBJ1-4 . 13 . TRBV30 TGTGCCTGGAAACAGGGTTCTAATGAAAAACTGTTTTTT CAWKQGSNEKLFF
TRBJ2-7 . 16 . TRBV11-2 TGTGCCAGCAGCTTCCTGGTAGTGACGGAATGGGGAGAGCAGTACTTC CASSFLVVTEWGEQYF
TRBJ2-1 TRBD2 14 . TRBV30 TGTGCCTGGAGTAAACTAGCGGGAGACAATGAGCAGTTCTTC CAWSKLAGDNEQFF
TRBJ2-3 . 14 . TRBV6-1 TGTGCCAGCAGTGAAGGGGCAGGGCCCGATACGCAGTATTTT CASSEGAGPDTQYF
TRBJ2-1 . 17 . TRBV7-2 TGTGCCAGCAGCTTAGCGGGGCTGGCGAGCTCCTACAATGAGCAGTTCTTC CASSLAGLASSYNEQFF
TRBJ1-1 . 13 . TRBV6-5 TGTGCCAGCAGTTTCCTTTATGGGGGTGCAGCTTTCTTT CASSFLYGGAAFF
TRBJ2-6 . 19 . TRBV21-1 TGTGCCAGCAGCAAAGGAGGGGGACAGGGGGCATCCGGGGCCAACGTCCTGACTTTC CASSKGGGQGASGANVLTF
TRBJ2-7 . 15 . TRBV28 TGTGCCAGCAGTCCACCGGAGGGTGGACCCTACGAGCAGTACTTC CASSPPEGGPYEQYF
TRBJ2-7 . 15 . TRBV18 TGTGCCAGCTCACCAGTTGGAGTAGGGGACTACGAGCAGTACTTC CASSPVGVGDYEQYF
TRBJ2-7 . 14 . TRBV18 TGTGCCAGCTCACCACCGAGTTCGGTCGCCGAGCAGTACTTC CASSPPSSVAEQYF
TRBJ2-2 . 17 . TRBV19 TGTGCCAGTAGGAGACTGGACCGAGCACGTTTATCCGGGGAGCTGTTTTTT CASRRLDRARLSGELFF
TRBJ2-3 . 15 . TRBV5-1 TGCGCCAGCACCAAAACAGGGCCAGTCACAGATACGCAGTATTTT CASTKTGPVTDTQYF
TRBJ1-1 . 15 . TRBV28 TGTGCCAGCAGTCACGGAGCGTATAGGCTGGCTGAAGCTTTCTTT CASSHGAYRLAEAFF
TRBJ2-5 . 10 . TRBV2 TGTGCCAGCAGTGAGGCGAAGCAGTACTTC CASSEAKQYF
TRBJ1-4 TRBD1 15 . TRBV5-1 TGCGCCAGCAGCTTGGCTGGACAGGGGCCGGAAAAACTGTTTTTT CASSLAGQGPEKLFF
TRBJ2-1 TRBD2 15 . TRBV29-1 TGCAGCGCCCAAGAACCGGGACTAGGGGGAAATGAGCAGTTCTTC CSAQEPGLGGNEQFF
TRBJ2-7 . 16 . TRBV6-6 TGTGCCAGCAGTTACTCGGTGCGGGATCCGTCGTACGAGCAGTACTTC CASSYSVRDPSYEQYF
TRBJ2-7 . 11 . TRBV10-3 TGTGCCATCAGTGGAGAGTTCGAGCAGTACTTC CAISGEFEQYF
TRBJ1-4 . 16 . TRBV5-1 TGCGCCAGCAGCTTCGGGGGAGCAGCAACTAATGAAAAACTGTTTTTT CASSFGGAATNEKLFF
TRBJ1-4 TRBD1 16 . TRBV5-1 TGCGCCAGCAGCTCAGTATGGACAGGGAAGGAGAAAAAACTGTTTTTT CASSSVWTGKEKKLFF
TRBJ1-4 . 15 . TRBV6-1 TGTGCCAGCCGCCTCGGGGGCATTAGTAATGAAAAACTGTTTTTT CASRLGGISNEKLFF
TRBJ2-5 . 15 . TRBV2 TGTGCCAGCAGTGGGAGGCGGACGGCTTGGGAGACCCAGTACTTC CASSGRRTAWETQYF
TRBJ2-5 . 13 . TRBV28 TGTGCCTCCCAGTCAGGGGTCCAAGAGACCCAGTACTTC CASQSGVQETQYF
TRBJ2-1 TRBD2 18 . TRBV19 TGTGCCAGTAGTAGCGTCGGAACTAGCGGGAGGCGATACAATGAGCAGTTCTTC CASSSVGTSGRRYNEQFF
TRBJ2-7 . 15 few TRBV6-1 TGTGCCAGCCGAATAAATGGAGGTCTCGCCTACGAGCAGTACTTC CASRINGGLAYEQYF
TRBJ1-1 . 14 . TRBV9 TGTGCCAGCAGCCCCGGGCCTTCGAACACTGAAGCTTTCTTT CASSPGPSNTEAFF
TRBJ1-1 . 12 . TRBV29-1 TGCAGCGTTGGTTGGGGTTTCCCTGAAGCTTTCTTT CSVGWGFPEAFF
TRBJ2-5 . 13 . TRBV6-5 TGTGCCAGCAAAGAAGTCTTCGGGGAGACCCAGTACTTC CASKEVFGETQYF
TRBJ1-1 TRBD1 13 . TRBV10-3 TGTGCCATCAGGAGACAGGGTGAACCTGAAGCTTTCTTT CAIRRQGEPEAFF
TRBJ2-7 TRBD2 15 . TRBV28 TGTGCCACCCAAAAGGGCGGGAGGGCCCGGTACGAGCAGTACTTC CATQKGGRARYEQYF
TRBJ1-2 . 13 . TRBV5-5 TGTGCCAGCAGCCTGCAATTTAACTATGGCTACACCTTC CASSLQFNYGYTF
TRBJ2-5 . 14 once TRBV11-2 TGCGCCAGCAGCTTGGGACTGGCCCAAGAGACCCAGTACTTC CASSLGLAQETQYF
TRBJ2-7 . 16 . TRBV4-3 TGCGCCAGCAGCCAAGTAAGAGCCCAGGGCCCCTACGAGCAGTACTTC CASSQVRAQGPYEQYF
TRBJ2-6 . 16 . TRBV19 TGTGCCAGTAGTCCTCGGGGGCTTAGTGGGGCCAACGTCCTGACTTTC CASSPRGLSGANVLTF
TRBJ2-7 . 15 . TRBV28 TGTGCCAGCAGTTACGGAGGGGCCGGTTCCTACGAGCAGTACTTC CASSYGGAGSYEQYF